This T cell receptor beta chain was sequenced for a study of regulatory T cells in long-lasting Graves disease. Study results and limitations: Since the sample size was small, accuracy may have been reduced. Persistent-disease Graves' patients showed less TCR diversity than new cases.

Researchers made TCR beta libraries by using iRepertoire HTBI primers and running Arm-PCR on CDR3 regions. Original analysis: Samples collectively showed fewer than 80 TRBV and 14 TRBJ segments. Using its own MiXCR run on the multiplex PCR reads, TCRdb lists one record per CDR3 protein. These V and J calls derive from TCRdb rather than the authors' analysis. The table shows about 450,000 distinct CDR3 sequences, with about 15% occurring only once. J lost 4 bases, V lost 4 bases, and 17 bases had no gene match. CDR3 size: 19 residues. CDR1 and CDR2 (germline): SGDLS, YYNGEE. The time point denotes: newly diagnosed GD, antithyroid drugs for less than 3 months. The TCR library was prepared using RNA isolated from PBMCs. As a group, patients came from one endocrinology department in Xi'an, China. As to this clonotype: As yet, its antigen is unknown.

A further study also used this sample, focusing on T cells in Graves' hyperthyroidism and ophthalmopathy.

The material was peripheral blood mononuclear cells (PBMCs), obtained at new diagnosis, from a patient treated with antithyroid drugs. This clonotype was obtained from a woman aged 25 to 39 with Graves disease. The chain carries TRBV9 and TRBJ2-2, with 9 bases lining up with TRBD2. CDR3 sequence (DNA): TGTGCCAGCAGCCCCACGTCCAGCCTAGCGGGAATGAGCACCGGGGAGCTGTTTTTT. Translation gives CASSPTSSLAGMSTGELFF. Full variable domain (missing parts from reference TRBV9 and TRBJ2-2): DSGVTQTPKHLITATGQRVTLRCSPRSGDLSVYWYQQSLDQGLQFLIQYYNGEERAKGNILERFSAQQFPDLHSELNLSSLELGDSALYFCASSPTSSLAGMSTGELFFGEGSRLTVL.